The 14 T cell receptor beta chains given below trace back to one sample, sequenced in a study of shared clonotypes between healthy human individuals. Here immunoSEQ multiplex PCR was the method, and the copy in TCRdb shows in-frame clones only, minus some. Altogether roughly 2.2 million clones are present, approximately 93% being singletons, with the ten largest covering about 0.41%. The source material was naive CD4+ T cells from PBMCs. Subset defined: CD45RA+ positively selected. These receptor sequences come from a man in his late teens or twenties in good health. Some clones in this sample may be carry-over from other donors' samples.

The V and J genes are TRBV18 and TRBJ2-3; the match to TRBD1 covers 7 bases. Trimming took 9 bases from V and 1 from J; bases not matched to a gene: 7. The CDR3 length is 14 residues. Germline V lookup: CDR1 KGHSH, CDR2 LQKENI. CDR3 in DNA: TGTGCCAGTTTAGGGGGCGCGGGCACAGATACGCAGTATTTT. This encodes CASLGGAGTDTQYF.

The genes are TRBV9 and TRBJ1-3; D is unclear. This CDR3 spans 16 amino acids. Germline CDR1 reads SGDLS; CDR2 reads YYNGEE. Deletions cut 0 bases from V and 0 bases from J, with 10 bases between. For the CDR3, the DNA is TGTGCCAGCAGCGTAGGCCCAGCCCTCTCTGGAAACACCATATATTTT. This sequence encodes CASSVGPALSGNTIYF.

CDR3 residues: CASSPEIGFGNTIYF. In nucleotides, the CDR3 is TGTGCCAGCAGCCCCGAGATAGGGTTTGGAAACACCATATATTTT. This rearrangement joins TRBV7-2 to TRBJ1-3, with D unresolved. Deletions cut 5 bases from V and 3 bases from J, with 14 bases between. Germline lookup yields CDR1 SGHTA and CDR2 FQGNSA. This CDR3 has 15 amino acids. The variable domain in full, with the rest retrieved from reference TRBV7-2 and TRBJ1-3, is GAGVSQSPSNKVTEKGKDVELRCDPISGHTALYWYRQSLGQGLEFLIYFQGNSAPDKSGLPSDRFSAERTGGSVSTLTIQRTQQEDSAVYLCASSPEIGFGNTIYFGEGSWLTVV.

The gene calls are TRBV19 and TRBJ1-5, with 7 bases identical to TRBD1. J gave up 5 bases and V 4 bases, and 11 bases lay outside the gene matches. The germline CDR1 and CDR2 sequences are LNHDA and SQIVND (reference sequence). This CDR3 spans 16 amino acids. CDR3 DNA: TGTGCCAGTAGTAGGGACAGTATAGCTGGCGATCAGCCCCAGCATTTT. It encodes CASSRDSIAGDQPQHF. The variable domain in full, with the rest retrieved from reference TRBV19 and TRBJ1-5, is DGGITQSPKYLFRKEGQNVTLSCEQNLNHDAMYWYRQDPGQGLRLIYYSQIVNDFQKGDIAEGYSVSREKKESFPLTVTSAQKNPTAFYLCASSRDSIAGDQPQHFGDGTRLSIL.

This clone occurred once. In DNA form, the CDR3 reads TGTGCCATCAGAGGAACCGGGGACATGACTGAAGCTTTCTTT. Protein sequence: CAIRGTGDMTEAFF. The chain is built from TRBV10-3 and TRBJ1-1; maybe TRBD1 (6 bases). The ends were cut back, 6 bases at V and 5 bases at J, with 16 bases in the middle. The CDR3 consists of 14 residues. The germline CDR1 and CDR2 sequences are ENHRY and SYGVKD.

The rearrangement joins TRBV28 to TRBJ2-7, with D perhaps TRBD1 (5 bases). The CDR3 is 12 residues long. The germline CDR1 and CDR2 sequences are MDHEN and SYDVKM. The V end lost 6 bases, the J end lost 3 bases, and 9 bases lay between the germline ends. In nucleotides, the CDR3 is TGTGCCAGCAGGTCAGGGTACTACGAGCAGTACTTC. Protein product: CASRSGYYEQYF.

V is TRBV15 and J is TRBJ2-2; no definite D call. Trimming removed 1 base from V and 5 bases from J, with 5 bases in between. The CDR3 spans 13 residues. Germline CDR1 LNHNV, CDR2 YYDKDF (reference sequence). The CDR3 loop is CATSRGPTGELFF. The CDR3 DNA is TGTGCCACCAGCAGAGGCCCAACCGGGGAGCTGTTTTTT.

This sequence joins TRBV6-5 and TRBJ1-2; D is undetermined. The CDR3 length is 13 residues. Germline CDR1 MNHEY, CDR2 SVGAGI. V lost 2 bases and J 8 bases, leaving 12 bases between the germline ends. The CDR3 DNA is TGTGCCAGCAGTTACGGGTCCGTGGCGGGCTACACCTTC. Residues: CASSYGSVAGYTF.

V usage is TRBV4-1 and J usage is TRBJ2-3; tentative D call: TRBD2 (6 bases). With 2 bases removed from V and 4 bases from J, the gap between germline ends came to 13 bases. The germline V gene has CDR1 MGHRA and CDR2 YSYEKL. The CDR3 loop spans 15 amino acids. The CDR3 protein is CASSQTGWGADTQYF. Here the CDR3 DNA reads TGCGCCAGCAGCCAAACCGGGTGGGGGGCAGATACGCAGTATTTT.

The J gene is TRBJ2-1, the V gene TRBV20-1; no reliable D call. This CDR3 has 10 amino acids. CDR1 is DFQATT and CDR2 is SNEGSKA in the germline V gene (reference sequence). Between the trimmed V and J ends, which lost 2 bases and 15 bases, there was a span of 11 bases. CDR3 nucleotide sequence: TGCAGTGCTAGACTCTCTGGCCCGTTCTTC. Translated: CSARLSGPFF.

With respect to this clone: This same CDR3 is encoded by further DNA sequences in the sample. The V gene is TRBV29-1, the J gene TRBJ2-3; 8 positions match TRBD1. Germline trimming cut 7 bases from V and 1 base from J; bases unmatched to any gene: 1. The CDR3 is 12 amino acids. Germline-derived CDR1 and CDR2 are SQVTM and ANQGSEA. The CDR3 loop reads CSADRGTDTQYF. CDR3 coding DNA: TGCAGCGCGGACAGGGGCACAGATACGCAGTATTTT.

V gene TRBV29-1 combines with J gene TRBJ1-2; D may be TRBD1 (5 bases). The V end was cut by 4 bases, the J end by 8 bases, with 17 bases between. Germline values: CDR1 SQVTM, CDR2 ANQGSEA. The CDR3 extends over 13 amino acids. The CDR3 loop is CSVVMEGIWGYTF. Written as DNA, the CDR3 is TGCAGCGTTGTAATGGAGGGGATCTGGGGCTACACCTTC.

As DNA, the CDR3 is TGTGCCAGCAGCTCGGACCTCGGACAGCCTGGGAGGGAAAAACTGTTTTTT. Protein: CASSSDLGQPGREKLFF. This chain links TRBV7-6 with TRBJ1-4; D perhaps matches TRBD1 (6 bases). The CDR3 loop spans 17 amino acids. The germline V gene has CDR1 SGHVS and CDR2 FNYEAQ. The V end was cut by 4 bases, the J end by 8 bases, with 23 bases between.

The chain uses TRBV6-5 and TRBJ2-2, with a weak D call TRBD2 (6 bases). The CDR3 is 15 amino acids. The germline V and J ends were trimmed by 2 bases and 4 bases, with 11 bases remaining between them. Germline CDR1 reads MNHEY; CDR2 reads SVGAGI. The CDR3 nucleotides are TGTGCCAGCAGTTACGGCGGGGTGGGCACCGGGGAGCTGTTTTTT. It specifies CASSYGGVGTGELFF.